The entry that follows covers one T cell receptor (beta chain) sequence. The antigen is unknown. The assay was immunoSEQ multiplex PCR, and TCRdb's table has in-frame clones only and misses some. The data hold roughly 120,000 clones, with roughly 87% observed a single time. The data are from a study of T cell responses to AZD1222 COVID-19 vaccine. Study conclusions and caveats: A reported finding is that nearly half of spike-specific TCRs target unmutated variant regions.

Per germline, CDR1 SGHVS and CDR2 FQNEAQ. This CDR3 has 12 amino acids. V was trimmed by 5 bases and J by 3 bases, leaving 8 bases between them. Sequences were derived from peripheral blood, sampled on day 0 of AZD1222 vaccination. The receptor was isolated from an adult in good health. The V gene is TRBV7-8, the J gene TRBJ2-7; possibly TRBD2 for D (5 bases). The CDR3 coding sequence is TGTGCCAGCAGCGCGCGGGTCTACGAGCAGTACTTC. It specifies CASSARVYEQYF.